Below, one T cell receptor beta chain is given with its context. Its antigen is not known. This record belongs to a study of T-cell reconstitution after alpha-beta-depleted transplantation in children. Study-level findings and limits: By one year post-transplant, T-cell counts and diversity largely arose from T cells that were newly produced. Alpha-beta T cells present about two months after transplant were reported to originate from several hundred expanded graft clones.

CDR3 length: 15 amino acids. Germline CDR1 reads LGHDT; CDR2 reads YNNKEL (reference sequence). TCRbeta library preparation incorporated unique molecular identifiers. Via MiXCR, TCRdb re-called the PCR reads, giving one row per CDR3 protein. The sample yields about 90,000 distinct CDR3 sequences, roughly a sixth seen once. This TCR was recovered from a male patient aged 2-15 years who had a stem cell transplant for acute lymphoblastic leukemia, so the T cells may come from the graft donor. This specimen consisted of PBMCs, mostly from graft donor cells, obtained 180 days after TCRalphabeta/CD19-depleted stem cell transplant. V and J are TRBV3-1 and TRBJ2-1, with D possibly being TRBD1 (6 bases). The CDR3 bases are TGTACCATCTGCGATCGCAGGGGCGCTTACAATGAGCAGTTCTTC. This gives the protein CTICDRRGAYNEQFF.